The table lists the clone carrying this T cell receptor (beta chain) with a count of one. The sample comes from a study of blood T cell repertoires in COVID-19. Study context: Specimens from acute and convalescent COVID-19 originated in the United States, Italy and Spain. T cells, B-cell-depleted T cells, or PBMCs supplied cDNA or gDNA.

The germline V gene has CDR1 LNHNV and CDR2 YYDKDF (reference sequence). V lost 11 bases, J lost 7 bases, and 12 bases stayed unmatched. The CDR3 totals 14 residues. Authors' analysis steps: Estimation of nucleated cell counts was performed using reference gene primer amplification. Measured with immunoSEQ multiplex PCR; TCRdb has only the in-frame clones, and not every one. D and trimming come from the DNA, and the V and J calls and clone size come from that table. The sample shows roughly 250,000 clones, approximately 90% of them seen only once. V usage is TRBV15 and J usage is TRBJ2-1; 9 positions match TRBD2. The sequencing sample was made of peripheral blood. This sequence originates from a man between 60 and 75 years old who had recovered from COVID-19. The CDR3 DNA reads as TGTGCCGCTCGGGGGGCGGGGGGGTTAAATGAGCAGTTCTTC. Its protein is CAARGAGGLNEQFF.